This TCR beta chain was sequenced for a study of STAT3 mutations in large granular lymphocyte leukemia. Study-level findings and limits: At least one immunodominant TCR beta clonotype appeared in every T-cell large granular lymphocyte leukemia patient. In about 30% of the 18 patients, new TCR clonotypes emerged after therapy. In several patients, dominant TCR clone burden exceeded STAT3 mutant burden. Persisting codominant clonotypes may have hidden a small pathogenic clone.

As regards this clone: The antigen remains unidentified.

Libraries were prepared by immunoSEQ multiplex PCR; TCRdb keeps only in-frame clonotypes and omits some of them. The data contain about 42,000 clones, 80% to 90% of them seen just once; the ten biggest clones take up 0.43%. The CDR3 has 14 amino acids. J gave up 6 bases and V 4 bases, and 6 bases lay outside the gene matches. The germline V gene encodes CDR1 SGHTA and CDR2 FQGNSA. Sequenced sample: PBMCs. The clonotype was recovered from a human donor with T large granular lymphocyte leukemia. Some clones in this sample may be carry-over from other donors' samples. V and J are TRBV7-2 and TRBJ2-1; 7 positions agree with TRBD2. The CDR3 loop reads CASSSGLGGNEQFF. CDR3 DNA sequence: TGTGCCAGCAGCTCTGGACTAGGAGGCAATGAGCAGTTCTTC.